Described below is a single TCR beta chain sequence and its context. This sample is drawn from a study of blood T cells in healthy people across ages. The second PCR ran roughly 6 to 11 cycles with a sample-barcoded 5' primer and J-beta primers. Each TCR beta cDNA got a 12-nucleotide random molecular identifier. TCRdb fed the 5' RACE reads into MiXCR, producing one record per CDR3 protein. The sample holds 700,000 to 850,000 distinct CDR3 sequences, 35% to 40% seen once. The study recruited healthy Caucasian donors from Russia who were aged roughly 6 to 95. This CDR3 is 12 amino acids long. The V end was cut by 6 bases, the J end by 7 bases, with 10 bases between.

The sequence was collected from a man aged 18 to 29 in good health. Sequenced sample: blood. This sequence joins TRBV12-3 or TRBV12-4 and TRBJ2-1; D gene ambiguous. CDR3 sequence: CASRRWVNEQFF. The CDR3 DNA reads as TGTGCCAGCAGGAGGTGGGTGAATGAGCAGTTCTTC.